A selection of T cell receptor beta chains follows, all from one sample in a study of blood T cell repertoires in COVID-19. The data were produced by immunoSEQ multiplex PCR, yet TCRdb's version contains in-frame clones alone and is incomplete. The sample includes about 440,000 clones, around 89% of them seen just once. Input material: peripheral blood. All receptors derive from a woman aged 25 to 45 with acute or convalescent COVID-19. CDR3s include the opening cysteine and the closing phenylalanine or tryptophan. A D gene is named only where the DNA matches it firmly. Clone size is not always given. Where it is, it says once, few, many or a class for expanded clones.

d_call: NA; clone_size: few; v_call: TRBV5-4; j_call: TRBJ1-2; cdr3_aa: CASSLELQAYTNGYTF; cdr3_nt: TGTGCCAGCAGCTTGGAGTTGCAGGCTTATACGAATGGCTACACCTTC
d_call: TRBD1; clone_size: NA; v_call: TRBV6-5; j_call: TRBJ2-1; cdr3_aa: CASTSGQGDLVEQFF; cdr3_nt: TGTGCCAGCACTTCGGGACAGGGCGACCTAGTCGAGCAGTTCTTC
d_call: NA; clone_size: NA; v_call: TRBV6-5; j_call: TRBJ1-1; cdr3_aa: CASSRTFTEAFF; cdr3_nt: TGTGCCAGCAGCCGGACATTCACTGAAGCTTTCTTT
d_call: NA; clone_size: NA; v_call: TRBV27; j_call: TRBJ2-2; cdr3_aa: CASSFEVTGELFF; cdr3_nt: TGTGCCAGCAGTTTTGAGGTGACCGGGGAGCTGTTTTTT
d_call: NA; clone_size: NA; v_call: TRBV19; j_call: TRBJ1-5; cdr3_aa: CASRTTEYSNQPQHF; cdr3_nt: TGTGCCAGTAGAACGACAGAGTATAGCAATCAGCCCCAGCATTTT
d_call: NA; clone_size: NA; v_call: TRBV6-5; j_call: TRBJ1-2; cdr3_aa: CASSYSNRGSEGYTF; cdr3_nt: TGTGCCAGCAGTTACTCGAACCGAGGGTCTGAAGGCTACACCTTC
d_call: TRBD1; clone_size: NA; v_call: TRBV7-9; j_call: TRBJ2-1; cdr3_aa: CASSARDRVNEQFF; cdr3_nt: TGTGCCAGCAGCGCCCGGGACAGGGTCAATGAGCAGTTCTTC
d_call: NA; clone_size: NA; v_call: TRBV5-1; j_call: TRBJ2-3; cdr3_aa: CASSPDGQPRDTQYF; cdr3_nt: TGCGCCAGCAGCCCAGACGGACAGCCGCGGGATACGCAGTATTTT
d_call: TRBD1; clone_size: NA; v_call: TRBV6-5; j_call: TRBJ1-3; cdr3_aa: CASSSQGASGNTIYF; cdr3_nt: TGTGCCAGCAGTTCACAGGGGGCGTCTGGAAACACCATATATTTT
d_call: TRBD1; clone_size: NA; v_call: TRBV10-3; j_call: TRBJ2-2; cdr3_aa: CAISRQGVSNTGELFF; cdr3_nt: TGTGCCATCAGTCGACAGGGAGTCTCGAACACCGGGGAGCTGTTTTTT
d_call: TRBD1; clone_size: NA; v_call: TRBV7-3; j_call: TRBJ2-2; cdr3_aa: CASSRQGAITGELFF; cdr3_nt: TGTGCCAGCAGTCGACAGGGGGCAATAACCGGGGAGCTGTTTTTT
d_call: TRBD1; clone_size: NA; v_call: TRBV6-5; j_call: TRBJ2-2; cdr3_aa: CASSTGGGNTGELFF; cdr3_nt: TGTGCCAGCAGCACAGGGGGCGGGAACACCGGGGAGCTGTTTTTT
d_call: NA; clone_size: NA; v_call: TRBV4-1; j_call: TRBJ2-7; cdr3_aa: CASSQRPGRSYEQYF; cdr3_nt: TGCGCCAGCAGCCAACGGCCGGGTCGCTCCTACGAGCAGTACTTC
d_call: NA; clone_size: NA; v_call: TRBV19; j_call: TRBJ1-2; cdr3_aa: CASRQTPNLYGYTF; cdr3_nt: TGTGCCAGTAGACAAACCCCAAATTTGTATGGCTACACCTTC
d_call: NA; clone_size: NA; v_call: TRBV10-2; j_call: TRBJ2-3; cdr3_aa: CASSEVYAGASTDTQYF; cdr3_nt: TGCGCCAGCAGTGAGGTCTACGCGGGGGCGAGCACAGATACGCAGTATTTT
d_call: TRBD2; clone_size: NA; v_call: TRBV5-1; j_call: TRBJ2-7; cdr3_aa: CASSLEAGGPYEQYF; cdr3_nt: TGCGCCAGCAGCTTGGAGGCGGGGGGGCCCTACGAGCAGTACTTC
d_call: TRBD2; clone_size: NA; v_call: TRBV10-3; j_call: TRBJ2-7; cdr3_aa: CAISDTMGGDEQYF; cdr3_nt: TGTGCCATCAGTGATACAATGGGAGGGGACGAGCAGTACTTC
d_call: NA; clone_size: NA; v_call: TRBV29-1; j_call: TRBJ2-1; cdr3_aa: CSGYPVSYNEQFF; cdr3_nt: TGCAGCGGGTATCCGGTCTCCTACAATGAGCAGTTCTTC
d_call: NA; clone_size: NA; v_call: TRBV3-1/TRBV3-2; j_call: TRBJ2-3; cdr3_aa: CASSQRTVADTQYF; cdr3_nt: TGTGCCAGCAGCCAGCGGACAGTCGCAGATACGCAGTATTTT
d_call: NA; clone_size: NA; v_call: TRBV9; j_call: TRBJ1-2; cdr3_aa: CASRPAWGGGYGYTF; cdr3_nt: TGTGCCAGCAGGCCTGCTTGGGGAGGGGGCTATGGCTACACCTTC
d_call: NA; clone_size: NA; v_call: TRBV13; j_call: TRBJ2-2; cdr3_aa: CASSLNPEAGELFF; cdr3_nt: TGTGCCAGCAGCTTAAACCCAGAGGCCGGGGAGCTGTTTTTT